The clone carrying this TCR beta chain was seen many times. Its antigen remains unknown. The sample is drawn from a study of T cell repertoires in cytomegalovirus infection. Study background: Through public TCR beta signatures, both CMV infection and matching HLA type were indicated.

TCRdb recomputed calls from the reads with MiXCR, one row per CDR3 protein. Of more than 250,000 distinct CDR3 sequences detected, 12% to 15% appear once; the ten largest clones hold around 8.8%. Study-level results: HLA-C-restricted CMV clonotypes gave the most frequent clonotype in two of eight donors. Totalled public TCR beta family frequency picked out people who carried CMV plus the relevant HLA.

The specimen sequenced was PBMCs. This TCR came from a human donor in good health (CMV status not recorded). Some clones in this sample may be carry-over from other donors' samples.

CDR3 residues: CASSWGLAGGDTQYF. CDR3 DNA: TGTGCCAGCAGTTGGGGACTAGCGGGAGGAGATACGCAGTATTTT. The chain has TRBV6-2 or TRBV6-3 and TRBJ2-3, with TRBD2 identical over 15 bases. This CDR3 is 15 amino acids long. The germline gives CDR1 MNHEY, CDR2 SVGEGT. The V and J ends lost 4 bases and 5 bases, in that order; junction bases with no gene match: 1.